These 21 T cell receptor beta chains originate from one sample sequenced in a study of shared clonotypes between healthy human individuals. Data came from immunoSEQ multiplex PCR; TCRdb stores just in-frame clones and leaves some out. Of over 2 million clones listed, roughly 92% are singletons. Sample: naive CD4+ T cells from PBMCs. The subset denotes: CD45RA+ positively selected. These receptors were collected from a man between 18 and 35 years old in good health. Some clones in this sample may be carry-over from other donors' samples.

This chain's CDR3 is CATLKGADYGYTF. The CDR3 nucleotides read TGCGCCACCTTGAAAGGGGCAGATTATGGCTACACCTTC. This chain connects TRBV23-1 to TRBJ1-2, with TRBD1 as a possible D gene (5 bases). TRBV23-1 is identified as an open reading frame with a role that is uncertain. V lost 10 bases and J lost 5, with 17 bases in between. The CDR3 runs to 13 residues.

The genes are TRBV6-1 and TRBJ2-7; TRBD1 aligns across 9 bases. After removal of 6 bases from V and 3 bases from J, the junction contained 9 bases not matched to a gene. CDR1 and CDR2 (germline): MNHNS, SASEGT. The CDR3 covers 15 residues. The CDR3: CASSLAGTGYYEQYF. In DNA, the CDR3 is TGTGCCAGCAGCTTGGCCGGGACAGGGTACTACGAGCAGTACTTC.

Comments on this clone: Other nucleotide sequences in the sample specify the same CDR3. J is TRBJ2-7 and V is TRBV28; 7 bases align to TRBD2. V lost 3 bases to trimming and J lost 4 bases; unmatched junction nucleotides: 3. The length of the CDR3 is 13 residues. Looked up from germline, CDR1 is MDHEN and CDR2 is SYDVKM. This CDR3 reads CASSLWGGYEQYF. The CDR3 bases are TGTGCCAGCAGTTTGTGGGGGGGGTACGAGCAGTACTTC.

Turning to this clone: The sample has other DNA sequences that encode this CDR3 too. The genes are TRBV9 and TRBJ2-7, with TRBD1 matching over 9 bases. CDR1 is SGDLS and CDR2 is YYNGEE in the germline V gene. The V gene end was trimmed by 2 bases and the J gene end by 2 bases; junction bases not matched to a gene: 2. The CDR3 contains 14 residues. The CDR3 DNA reads as TGTGCCAGCAGCGTGGGACAGGGTACCTACGAGCAGTACTTC. It yields the protein CASSVGQGTYEQYF.

This chain uses TRBV5-6 with TRBJ1-3; tentatively, D is TRBD1 (5 bases). Trimming cost V 1 base and J 1 base, with 12 bases left between them. The germline V gene encodes CDR1 SGHDT and CDR2 YYEEEE. This CDR3 spans 16 amino acids. The CDR3 DNA reads TGTGCCAGCAGCTTGTTTGGGGGGAAGTCTGGAAACACCATATATTTT. This encodes CASSLFGGKSGNTIYF.

V is TRBV6-1 and J is TRBJ2-6; perhaps TRBD2 as D (5 bases). Deletions cut 3 bases from V and 0 bases from J, with 12 bases between. Per the germline V gene, CDR1 is MNHNS and CDR2 is SASEGT. The CDR3 covers 17 residues. As DNA, the CDR3 is TGTGCCAGCAGTGAGGTCGGGATCCCCTCTGGGGCCAACGTCCTGACTTTC. This codes for CASSEVGIPSGANVLTF.

V usage is TRBV2 and J usage is TRBJ2-7, with 7 bases lining up with TRBD2. The CDR3 extends over 14 amino acids. Germline V gene sequence: CDR1 SNHLY, CDR2 FYNNEI. Trimming at V came to 3 bases and at J to 2 bases, leaving 4 bases not matched to a gene. CDR3 nucleotides: TGTGCCAGCAGTGATAGTGGGGGGGCCTACGAGCAGTACTTC. It specifies CASSDSGGAYEQYF.

The chain is built from TRBV19 and TRBJ2-7; tentative D call: TRBD1 (5 bases). Germline-derived CDR1 and CDR2 are LNHDA and SQIVND (reference sequence). V lost 3 bases and J lost 7, with 10 bases in between. The CDR3 extends over 12 amino acids. DNA for the CDR3: TGTGCCAGTAGTATTGTAAAGGGGGAGCAGTACTTC. Its translation is CASSIVKGEQYF.

The genes are TRBV29-1 and TRBJ2-3; 8 bases line up with TRBD2. The CDR3 loop spans 18 amino acids. With 4 bases clipped from V and 2 bases from J, the junction kept 17 bases outside the gene matches. Germline CDR1 SQVTM, CDR2 ANQGSEA. The chain's CDR3 is CSVGGLAGHWGFTDTQYF. The CDR3 region has the DNA TGCAGCGTTGGGGGGCTAGCGGGTCACTGGGGGTTCACAGATACGCAGTATTTT.

The chain joins TRBV4-3 to TRBJ2-3, with D uncertain. Germline-derived CDR1 and CDR2 are LGHNA and YSLEER. The CDR3 length is 13 residues. The V and J ends lost 6 bases and 3 bases respectively, with 10 bases between them. In DNA, the CDR3 is TGCGCCAGCAGTCTAAAGTGGACAGATACGCAGTATTTT. Protein product: CASSLKWTDTQYF.

This sequence joins TRBV9 and TRBJ2-3; 12 bases line up with TRBD2. Germline V gives CDR1 SGDLS, CDR2 YYNGEE. With V trimmed by 3 bases and J by 2 bases, 7 bases remained unmatched. The CDR3 sequence is 17 residues long. The CDR3 here is CASSAGGLAGYTDTQYF. The CDR3, as DNA: TGTGCCAGCAGCGCCGGGGGACTAGCGGGTTACACAGATACGCAGTATTTT. The whole variable domain, filled in from reference TRBV9 and TRBJ2-3, reads DSGVTQTPKHLITATGQRVTLRCSPRSGDLSVYWYQQSLDQGLQFLIQYYNGEERAKGNILERFSAQQFPDLHSELNLSSLELGDSALYFCASSAGGLAGYTDTQYFGPGTRLTVL.

The gene calls are TRBV20-1 and TRBJ2-1; D gene unclear. Germline V gene data show CDR1 as DFQATT and CDR2 as SNEGSKA (reference sequence). V lost 5 bases and J 4 bases, leaving 6 bases between the germline ends. The CDR3 totals 11 residues. CDR3 region: CSAGLYNEQFF. The CDR3 DNA follows: TGCAGTGCTGGTCTGTACAATGAGCAGTTCTTC.

The gene calls are TRBV2 and TRBJ2-7; 9 bases are a match to TRBD1. J gave up 3 bases and V 5 bases, and 2 bases lay outside the gene matches. Germline loops: CDR1 SNHLY, CDR2 FYNNEI. The CDR3 has 13 amino acids. CDR3: CASSLDRGYEQYF. The CDR3 DNA reads TGTGCCAGCAGTCTGGACAGGGGCTACGAGCAGTACTTC.

The chain carries TRBV19 and TRBJ1-2; D perhaps matches TRBD1 (5 bases). The CDR3 has 12 amino acids. CDR1 and CDR2 (germline): LNHDA, SQIVND (reference sequence). V was trimmed by 5 bases and J by 5 bases, leaving 9 bases between them. The CDR3 loop is CASSQGRYGYTF. Written as DNA, the CDR3 is TGTGCCAGTAGTCAGGGAAGGTATGGCTACACCTTC. The complete variable domain, with remaining parts taken from reference TRBV19 and TRBJ1-2, reads DGGITQSPKYLFRKEGQNVTLSCEQNLNHDAMYWYRQDPGQGLRLIYYSQIVNDFQKGDIAEGYSVSREKKESFPLTVTSAQKNPTAFYLCASSQGRYGYTFGSGTRLTVV.

The chain recombines TRBV4-2 with TRBJ2-3; 13 nucleotides align to TRBD2. Germline lookup yields CDR1 LGHNA and CDR2 YNFKEQ. The CDR3 totals 16 residues. Trimming at V came to 3 bases and at J to 4 bases, leaving 4 bases not matched to a gene. This chain's CDR3 is CASSHRLAGGSDTQYF. CDR3 coding DNA: TGTGCCAGCAGCCACCGACTAGCGGGAGGCTCAGATACGCAGTATTTT.

The chain recombines TRBV19 with TRBJ1-4; 9 nucleotides agree with TRBD1. After removal of 4 bases from V and 8 bases from J, the junction contained 5 bases not matched to a gene. CDR1 LNHDA and CDR2 SQIVND come from the germline V gene (reference sequence). The CDR3 runs 14 residues. The CDR3 here is CASSRDRAEEKLFF. The CDR3 region has the DNA TGTGCCAGTAGTAGGGACAGGGCAGAGGAAAAACTGTTTTTT.

The sample holds a few counts of this clone. The V call is TRBV19, the J call TRBJ2-2, with D perhaps matching TRBD1 (5 bases). The CDR3 is 16 residues long. Germline CDR1 and CDR2: LNHDA and SQIVND (reference sequence). V lost 1 base to trimming and J lost 2 bases, with 11 bases between them. The CDR3 reads CASSIGGHGNTGELFF. Written as DNA, the CDR3 is TGTGCCAGTAGTATAGGAGGACATGGAAACACCGGGGAGCTGTTTTTT.

This sequence joins TRBV7-9 and TRBJ2-2; 11 positions match TRBD2. This CDR3 has 15 residues. J lost 3 bases, V lost 3 bases, and 0 bases had no gene match. CDR1 SEHNR and CDR2 FQNEAQ come from the germline V gene (reference sequence). CDR3 sequence: CASSFSGRDTGELFF. The CDR3 DNA reads as TGTGCCAGCAGCTTTAGCGGGAGGGACACCGGGGAGCTGTTTTTT.

The chain recombines TRBV19 with TRBJ1-1; D unclear. With 3 bases removed from V and 1 base from J, the gap between germline ends came to 12 bases. This CDR3 region has 15 residues. CDR1 and CDR2 from the germline V gene are LNHDA and SQIVND (reference sequence). CDR3 in amino acids: CASSMEGWQNTEAFF. Written as DNA, the CDR3 is TGTGCCAGTAGTATGGAGGGTTGGCAGAACACTGAAGCTTTCTTT.

This chain links TRBV6-5 with TRBJ1-2; tentative D call: TRBD1 (6 bases). Between the trimmed V and J ends, which lost 4 bases and 4 bases, there was a span of 10 bases. Per the germline V gene, CDR1 is MNHEY and CDR2 is SVGAGI. This CDR3 has 13 residues. CDR3 amino acids: CASSSTGFYGYTF. The CDR3 coding sequence is TGTGCCAGCAGTTCAACAGGGTTCTATGGCTACACCTTC.

The rearrangement uses TRBV25-1 and TRBJ2-3, with TRBD2 identical over 9 bases. The length of the CDR3 is 15 residues. Germline CDR1 MGHDK, CDR2 SYGVNS. V lost 4 bases to trimming and J lost 0 bases; unmatched junction nucleotides: 2. The CDR3 bases are TGTGCCAGCAGTGTACTAGCGGGCAGCACAGATACGCAGTATTTT. It yields the protein CASSVLAGSTDTQYF.